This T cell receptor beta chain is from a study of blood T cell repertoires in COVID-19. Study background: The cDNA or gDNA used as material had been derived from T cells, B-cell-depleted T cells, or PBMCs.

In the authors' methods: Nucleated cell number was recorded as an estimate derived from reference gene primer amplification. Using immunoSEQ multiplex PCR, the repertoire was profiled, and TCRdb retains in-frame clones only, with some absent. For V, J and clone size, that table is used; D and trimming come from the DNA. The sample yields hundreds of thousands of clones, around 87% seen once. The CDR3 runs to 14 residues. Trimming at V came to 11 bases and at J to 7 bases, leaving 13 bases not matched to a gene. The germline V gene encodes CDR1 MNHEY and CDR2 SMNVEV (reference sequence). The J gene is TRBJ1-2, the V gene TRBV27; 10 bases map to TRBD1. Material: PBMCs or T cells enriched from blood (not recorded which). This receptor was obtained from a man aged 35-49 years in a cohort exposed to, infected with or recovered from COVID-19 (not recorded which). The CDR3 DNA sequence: TGTGCCTTTAAACCGGGACAGGGGAGAGGTGGCTACACCTTC. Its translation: CAFKPGQGRGGYTF.